The T cell receptor (beta chain) described here comes from a study of blood T cell repertoires in COVID-19. For the study at large: Italy, Spain and the United States were the sources of the convalescent and acute COVID-19 samples. Sources were T cells, B-cell-depleted T cells, or PBMCs; the material itself was cDNA or gDNA.

TCRdb's copy holds only in-frame clones and misses some; the assay was immunoSEQ multiplex PCR. This sample has under 300,000 clones; roughly nine tenths occur once, and the top ten carry about 1.7%. This CDR3 comprises 11 residues. Germline V CDR1 and CDR2: DFQATT, SNEGSKA (reference sequence). In its sample, this clone was seen once. The junction departs from the called germline gene at one end, perhaps through a read error. Participants came from around 25 US areas, aged roughly 18 to 89 years. Cohorts were based on clinical histories the participants reported. This sequence originates from a woman aged 40 to 50 who had recovered from COVID-19. Sequencing used PBMCs or T cells enriched from blood (not recorded which). The gene calls are TRBV20-1 and TRBJ2-7; 7 nucleotides match TRBD1. As DNA, the CDR3 is TGCAGTGCTGGGTACCGGGACAGCCTACAATTC. Amino acid sequence: CSAGYRDSLQF.